One T cell receptor (beta chain) is described in this entry. There is no known antigen for this receptor. Per-nucleotide qualities are absent, and no much larger clonotype sits a single base away. Patients with active tuberculosis were defined as newly diagnosed, HIV-seronegative South African adults aged 18 years or older. Active tuberculosis was confirmed by positive sputum smear microscopy and/or positive M. tuberculosis culture. Unsorted cryopreserved PBMC were immunosequenced, covering on average around 100,000 T cells per clinical donor. TCR libraries were generated with the immunoSEQ multiplex PCR assay, using TCR-beta and/or TCR-alpha/delta assays for each sample. The amplified TCR libraries were sequenced using the Illumina high-throughput platform. The study's processing was this. Clustering and dimensionality reduction were performed using pairwise TCRdist distances among GMM-specific receptors from ex vivo sorted or in vitro expanded T cells. Each clinical repertoire was assigned a mean NN-distance score, defined as the average TCRdist to the nearest 10% of tetramer-positive reference sequences. GEM TCR motif frequency was calculated as the fraction of unique TCRs that matched known GEM sequences by V/J usage and CDR3 length. Linear discriminant analysis with leave-one-out cross-validation, implemented in scikit-learn, was used to classify active tuberculosis. Drawn from immuneACCESS, this table holds only the in-frame rearrangements with V and J called that TCRdb kept. Clones are partly lost; checked studies trace under half to an unresolved V gene and leave the rest unexplained. V, J and clone size are those of that table, while D and trimming were read from the DNA. The sample yields some 10,000 clones; 90% to 95% were counted once. 10% to 15% of the sample goes to the ten largest clones.

These data originate in a study of T cells in tuberculosis (dated by TCRdb to the late 2010s). About the full investigation: In the study, CD1B tetramers and high-throughput TCR immunosequencing were combined to characterize T cells specific for the mycobacterial lipid antigen glucose monomycolate (GMM). In a South African clinical cohort, IGRA-negative adolescents, IGRA-positive adolescents with latent tuberculosis and adults with active tuberculosis were compared, with nine to eleven people in each group. PBMC from active tuberculosis patients were archived either before standard anti-tuberculosis treatment began or within 7 days of its start.

On the study overall, not on this receptor specifically: The smaller NN-distances were partly driven by shorter CDR3-alpha lengths in active tuberculosis patients, and the difference for TCR-beta did not reach statistical significance. Clinical samples were chosen by availability of cryopreserved specimens, and active tuberculosis cases were adults while controls were adolescents. An accuracy of 87% (AUROC approximately 0.93) was reached by a classifier using the diverse GMM-specific repertoire, compared with more than 65% accuracy when GEM motif frequencies were used. Active tuberculosis TCR-alpha repertoires showed smaller mean NN-distances to GMM-specific TCRs than IGRA-negative controls, suggesting clonal expansion of these TCRs.

From the cysteine through the phenylalanine, the CDR3 covers 15 amino acids. Only the CDR3 DNA stays, 45 bases, in frame from base 1. The germline V gene specifies SGHTS as CDR1 and YDEGEE as CDR2. V is clipped by 2 bases and J by 4 bases, and the sequence between their germline boundaries is 13 bases long. Sequencing used PBMCs. The chain is encoded by TRBV5-8 joined to TRBJ1-5, and the D gene may be TRBD1, 6 bases matching. The clonotype comes from an adult with tuberculosis. The DNA sequence follows: TGTGCCAGCAGCTTCACCGGGACAATGAATCAGCCCCAGCATTTT. The encoded protein is CASSFTGTMNQPQHF.